This record covers a single T cell receptor beta chain. A single base separates this from a much larger clone, so it may be a read error. Construction of TCR beta libraries relied on iRepertoire HTBI primers and on Arm-PCR targeting CDR3 regions. Each CDR3 protein gets one entry after TCRdb re-called the multiplex PCR reads with MiXCR. Here the sample spans 500,000 to 700,000 distinct CDR3 sequences, roughly 15% being singletons. The data derive from a study of regulatory T cells in long-lasting Graves disease. This sample's time point: newly diagnosed GD, antithyroid drugs for less than 3 months. Generation of the TCR library employed RNA extracted from PBMCs. CDR3 length: 13 amino acids. Germline CDR1 reads SGDLS; CDR2 reads YYNGEE. Trimming cost V 0 bases and J 0 bases, with 3 bases left between them. The same data also went into a second study, on T cells in Graves' hyperthyroidism and ophthalmopathy.

This TCR derives from a woman in her 30s with Graves disease. This sequence joins TRBV9 and TRBJ1-1; D remains unclear. The sequences come from peripheral blood mononuclear cells (PBMCs), collected at new diagnosis, from a patient treated with antithyroid drugs. CDR3 DNA: TGTGCCAGCAGCGTAGAGGTGAACACTGAAGCTTTCTTT. Its translation is CASSVEVNTEAFF.